A selection of T cell receptor beta chains follows, all from one sample in a study of identical twins. From the 5' RACE reads, TCRdb called clonotypes with MiXCR, one entry per CDR3 protein. The sample has around 480,000 distinct CDR3 sequences, 14% seen once. This same sample was also taken into another study, of yellow fever vaccine responses in identical twins.

The sample consisted of CD4+ T cells sorted from blood. These receptors all stem from a woman younger than 35 in good health. The CDR3 runs from the conserved cysteine through the conserved F or W. The D gene is left open where the match is weak. Size is omitted from some rows. Given values are once, few, many or a class for expanded clones.

j_call	d_call	clone_size	v_call	cdr3_aa	cdr3_nt
TRBJ2-7	NA	few	TRBV6-5	CASSHPTTGTEYF	TGTGCCAGCAGTCACCCAACGACCGGAACGGAGTACTTC
TRBJ2-2	NA	few	TRBV7-3	CASSKMTGTGELFF	TGTGCCAGCAGCAAAATGACAGGAACCGGGGAGCTGTTTTTT
TRBJ2-3	TRBD2	many	TRBV12-3/TRBV12-4	CLSGNTDTQYF	TGTCTTAGCGGGAACACAGATACGCAGTATTTT
TRBJ2-7	NA	NA	TRBV11-2	CASSLDTTRAKNPPYEQYF	TGTGCCAGCAGCTTAGACACCACCCGGGCCAAAAATCCACCCTACGAGCAGTACTTC
TRBJ2-5	NA	NA	TRBV7-2	CASSFSGLRRETQYF	TGTGCCAGCAGCTTTTCCGGCCTCAGGAGAGAGACCCAGTACTTC
TRBJ2-1	TRBD1	many	TRBV27	CASTIPGGFWNEQFF	TGTGCCAGCACCATACCAGGGGGCTTTTGGAATGAGCAGTTCTTC
TRBJ2-3	NA	NA	TRBV12-5	CASGLVVGPVAPDTQYF	TGTGCTAGTGGTTTGGTTGTGGGACCCGTGGCCCCAGATACGCAGTATTTT
TRBJ2-7	NA	few	TRBV20-1	CSARDSAREQYF	TGCAGTGCTAGAGATTCAGCTCGGGAGCAGTACTTC
TRBJ2-1	NA	many	TRBV5-1	CASSSLRGSYNEQFF	TGCGCCAGCAGCTCTCTCAGGGGCTCCTACAATGAGCAGTTCTTC
TRBJ2-2	NA	few	TRBV7-3	CASSLDGGGELFF	TGTGCCAGCAGCCTCGATGGGGGCGGGGAGCTGTTTTTT
TRBJ2-4	TRBD2	NA	TRBV28	CASSHGLAGIKNIQYF	TGTGCCAGCAGTCACGGACTAGCGGGAATAAAAAACATTCAGTACTTC
TRBJ2-2	TRBD1	few	TRBV27	CASTGTGVKHGELFF	TGTGCCAGCACCGGGACAGGGGTTAAGCACGGGGAGCTGTTTTTT
TRBJ2-5	NA	few	TRBV20-1	CSASKQGESETQYF	TGCAGTGCTAGTAAGCAGGGCGAGTCAGAGACCCAGTACTTC
TRBJ2-3	NA	few	TRBV6-1	CASSRSSESDTQYF	TGTGCCAGCAGTCGGTCTTCCGAGTCAGATACGCAGTATTTT
TRBJ2-7	TRBD2	NA	TRBV7-9	CASSSTSGRASYEQYF	TGTGCCAGCAGCTCTACAAGCGGGAGGGCTTCCTACGAGCAGTACTTC
TRBJ1-5	NA	many	TRBV7-6	CASSFMENQPQHF	TGTGCCAGCAGCTTTATGGAGAATCAGCCCCAGCATTTT
TRBJ2-2	NA	many	TRBV20-1	CSARPGANTGELFF	TGCAGTGCTCGTCCGGGGGCGAACACCGGGGAGCTGTTTTTT
TRBJ2-7	NA	NA	TRBV20-1	CSARVQTRSSYEQYF	TGCAGTGCTAGAGTTCAGACTAGAAGCTCCTACGAGCAGTACTTC
TRBJ2-3	NA	NA	TRBV4-1	CASSHLRGETDTQYF	TGCGCCAGCAGCCATCTCAGGGGAGAGACAGATACGCAGTATTTT
TRBJ2-3	NA	few	TRBV7-2	CASSLALRLGSSTDTQYF	TGTGCCAGCAGCTTAGCGCTCCGTCTAGGGTCAAGCACAGATACGCAGTATTTT
TRBJ2-5	NA	NA	TRBV5-1	CASSGSEQETQYF	TGCGCCAGCAGCGGGTCCGAGCAAGAGACCCAGTACTTC
TRBJ2-7	NA	NA	TRBV7-2	CASSLGVSALYEQYF	TGTGCCAGCAGCTTAGGGGTTAGCGCCCTCTACGAGCAGTACTTC